This TCR beta chain derives from a study of blood T cell repertoires in COVID-19. As for the study in general: Material from acute and convalescent COVID-19 was sourced from the United States, Italy and Spain. From T cells, B-cell-depleted T cells, or PBMCs came the material, which was cDNA or gDNA.

Assay used: immunoSEQ multiplex PCR; TCRdb lists only in-frame clones, some missing. The sample includes some 70,000 clones, 86% of them seen just once. About this clone: One end of the junction varies from germline; a read error may be responsible. The same CDR3 also results from other DNA sequences found in this sample.

Sequencing input: peripheral blood. The TCR originated in a man aged 50 or older with active COVID-19.

The CDR3 region is CASSQDRGPGPNYGYTF. The CDR3, as DNA: TGTGCCAGTAGCCAAGACAGGGGGCCTGGTCCTAACTATGGCTACACCTTC. V and J are TRBV3-1 (or the pseudogene TRBV3-2) and TRBJ1-2; 10 bases fit TRBD1. The CDR3 spans 17 residues. CDR1 and CDR2 from the germline V gene are LGHDT and YNNKEL (reference sequence).